This entry features one TCR beta chain sequence. What it binds is unknown. These data are taken from a study of cytomegalovirus exposure and HLA in healthy donors. Study observations and caveats: It was reported in a later analysis that an Asian-associated ancestry cluster showed fewer N-insertions than the 666-donor mean. Immune exposure information comprised only CMV serostatus.

Between the trimmed V and J ends, which lost 10 bases and 0 bases, there was a span of 19 bases. The CDR3 extends over 16 amino acids. Per germline, CDR1 SEHNR and CDR2 FQNEAQ (reference sequence). The PCR used 60 Vbeta and 13 Jbeta primers. Here immunoSEQ multiplex PCR was the method, and the copy in TCRdb shows in-frame clones only, minus some. This sample yields 120,000 or so clones, of which around 79% are seen a single time; 6.3% belongs to the top ten. This receptor was taken from a woman between 40 and 55 years old in good health and CMV-seronegative. J is TRBJ1-3 and V is TRBV7-9; tentatively, D is TRBD1 (5 bases). The source material was PBMCs. CDR3 nucleotide sequence: TGTGCCAACGGCCGTAGGGGAACGGGCTCTGGAAACACCATATATTTT. Its translation is CANGRRGTGSGNTIYF.